Below are 4 T cell receptor beta chains sequenced from a single sample in a study of post-analysis software for immune sequencing data. TCR beta cDNA libraries had unique molecular identifiers. TCRdb analysed the PCR reads with MiXCR anew, one entry per CDR3 protein. The table has about 500,000 distinct CDR3 sequences, around 40% seen once. Antigen specificity for these receptors is unknown. Points from the study as a whole: About five TRBV segments occurring more often in patients than controls included TRBV5-6, TRBV5-1 and TRBV20-1.

Sequenced material: blood. The receptors were sampled from a girl between 10 and 17 years old with multiple sclerosis.

This chain connects TRBV27 to TRBJ2-5; D is uncertain. Germline CDR1 MNHEY, CDR2 SMNVEV (reference sequence). There are 15 residues in the CDR3. V was shortened by 1 base and J by 3 bases, with 12 bases between the two germline ends. CDR3 loop: CASSLWSSKEETQYF. In DNA form, the CDR3 reads TGTGCCAGCAGTTTATGGAGTAGCAAGGAAGAGACCCAGTACTTC.

This clonotype was seen a handful of times. The chain links TRBV29-1 to TRBJ2-5; 8 bases fit TRBD1. This CDR3 has 14 amino acids. CDR1 is SQVTM and CDR2 is ANQGSEA in the germline V gene. V lost 4 bases and J lost 5; bases outside the gene matches: 9. The CDR3 DNA is TGCAGCGTTGGAGTGACAGGGGTCGGGGAGACCCAGTACTTC. Translating it yields CSVGVTGVGETQYF.

This chain links TRBV7-9 with TRBJ2-1; the match to TRBD2 covers 9 bases. Trimming removed 4 bases from V and 8 bases from J; junction bases left unmatched: 9. This CDR3 spans 15 amino acids. The germline gives CDR1 SEHNR, CDR2 FQNEAQ (reference sequence). In nucleotides, the CDR3 is TGTGCCAGCAGCTCCACAGCGGGAGGCCTGGATGAGCAGTTCTTC. Amino acids: CASSSTAGGLDEQFF.

The CDR3 coding sequence is TGCAGTGCTAGAGTGGGACAGGGGGCTTACAATGAGCAGTACTTC. Translating it yields CSARVGQGAYNEQYF. The chain employs TRBV20-1 and TRBJ2-5; 12 bases map to TRBD1. The CDR3 is 15 residues long. The junction had 11 bases not matched to a gene; V was cut back by 1 base and J by 11 bases. Germline CDR1 and CDR2: DFQATT and SNEGSKA (reference sequence).